This passage covers 27 T cell receptor beta chains from one sample sequenced in a study of T cell repertoires in aging, cancer and after chemotherapy. Peripheral blood genomic DNA, not sorted cells or RNA, was the template. Rearranged V-D-J TRB sequences were amplified with a mixed TRB-A/B primer pool. MiXCR was run by TCRdb on the multiplex PCR reads, yielding one entry per CDR3 protein. The sample shows roughly 9,100 distinct CDR3 sequences, 34% of them seen only once. Material: blood. These receptors all come from a human donor in good health.

This clonotype has just one count. The V call is TRBV28, the J call TRBJ2-4; no clear D gene. Germline CDR1 and CDR2: MDHEN and SYDVKM. The CDR3 loop spans 16 amino acids. The germline V and J ends were trimmed by 2 bases and 2 bases, with 13 bases remaining between them. The CDR3 region has the DNA TGTGCCAGCAGTTTAGTCACGGCGACAACCAAAAACATTCAGTACTTC. Amino acid sequence: CASSLVTATTKNIQYF.

Only a few counts were recorded for this clonotype. As DNA, the CDR3 is TGTGCCAGCAGCCTCCCGGGGTCCGGGGAGCTGTTTTTT. This sequence encodes CASSLPGSGELFF. The J gene is TRBJ2-2, the V gene TRBV7-2, with a possible D match to TRBD2 (5 bases). The V end was cut by 5 bases, the J end by 6 bases, with 10 bases between. CDR3 length: 13 residues. Germline-derived CDR1 and CDR2 are SGHTA and FQGNSA.

This chain uses TRBV6-1 with TRBJ2-4; the D is unclear. CDR1 is MNHNS, CDR2 SASEGT, per germline. The CDR3 is made up of 14 amino acids. Trimming left V 1 base short and J 0 bases short, with 4 bases between. The CDR3 nucleotides read TGTGCCAGCAGTGAAGGAATAGCCAAAAACATTCAGTACTTC. Translated, it gives CASSEGIAKNIQYF.

The chain carries TRBV10-3 and TRBJ2-3, with 10 bases that match TRBD1. The CDR3 contains 14 residues. J was trimmed by 3 bases and V by 7 bases; bases with no gene match: 4. The germline gives CDR1 ENHRY, CDR2 SYGVKD. Here the CDR3 DNA reads TGTGCCATCACCGGGACAGGGGAGACAGATACGCAGTATTTT. Amino acids: CAITGTGETDTQYF.

V usage is TRBV11-1 and J usage is TRBJ2-5, with D perhaps matching TRBD2 (5 bases). The CDR3 contains 16 residues. Looked up from germline, CDR1 is SGHAT and CDR2 is FQDESV (reference sequence). V lost 3 bases and J lost 0, with 14 bases in between. CDR3 region: CASSFVRGGHQETQYF. As DNA, the CDR3 is TGTGCCAGCAGCTTTGTTCGGGGTGGCCACCAAGAGACCCAGTACTTC.

This clonotype rates as medium-sized. The genes are TRBV19 and TRBJ2-7, with D possibly being TRBD1 or TRBD2 (5 bases each). The CDR3 length is 12 residues. Germline V gene sequence: CDR1 LNHDA, CDR2 SQIVND (reference sequence). Deletions cut 5 bases from V and 2 bases from J, with 7 bases between. The CDR3 DNA sequence: TGTGCCAGTAGTTGGGGGACCTACGAGCAGTACTTC. Translating gives CASSWGTYEQYF. Full variable domain (missing parts from reference TRBV19 and TRBJ2-7): DGGITQSPKYLFRKEGQNVTLSCEQNLNHDAMYWYRQDPGQGLRLIYYSQIVNDFQKGDIAEGYSVSREKKESFPLTVTSAQKNPTAFYLCASSWGTYEQYFGPGTRLTVT.

By its share, this clonotype is medium-sized. The V call is TRBV19, the J call TRBJ2-2; unclear D gene. Per germline, CDR1 LNHDA and CDR2 SQIVND (reference sequence). V was cut by 5 bases and J by 7 bases, with 5 bases left in between. The CDR3 loop spans 11 amino acids. CDR3 amino acids: CASSRYGELFF. As DNA, the CDR3 is TGTGCCAGTAGTCGGTACGGGGAGCTGTTTTTT.

This clonotype was counted a few times. This chain uses TRBV7-6 with TRBJ2-2, with 11 nucleotides matching TRBD2. Germline V lookup: CDR1 SGHVS, CDR2 FNYEAQ. With V trimmed by 5 bases and J by 0 bases, 5 bases remained unmatched. CDR3 length: 17 amino acids. The CDR3 DNA sequence: TGTGCCAGCAGCACCCGACTAGCGGGATCGAACACCGGGGAGCTGTTTTTT. Translation gives CASSTRLAGSNTGELFF. The full variable domain, with the rest looked up from reference TRBV7-6 and TRBJ2-2, is GAGVSQSPRYKVTKRGQDVALRCDPISGHVSLYWYRQALGQGPEFLTYFNYEAQQDKSGLPNDRFSAERPEGSISTLTIQRTEQRDSAMYRCASSTRLAGSNTGELFFGEGSRLTVL.

By its share, this clonotype is medium-sized. The rearrangement joins TRBV6-4 to TRBJ2-6; no clear D. V lost 4 bases, J lost 0 bases, and 1 base lay in between. CDR1 is MRHNA and CDR2 is SNTAGT in the germline V gene. This CDR3 has 13 amino acids. CDR3 in DNA: TGTGCCAGCAGTGCCTCTGGGGCCAACGTCCTGACTTTC. Amino acids: CASSASGANVLTF.

This clonotype was seen only a few times. This chain joins TRBV6-2 or TRBV6-3 and TRBJ1-4; a weak D match, TRBD1 (6 bases). This CDR3 region has 16 residues. Germline CDR1 and CDR2: MNHEY and SVGEGT. V gave up 0 bases and J gave up 6 bases, with 14 bases separating them. This CDR3 reads CASSYSYRVDDEKLFF. The DNA of the CDR3 is TGTGCCAGCAGTTACTCGTACAGGGTAGACGATGAAAAACTGTTTTTT.

CDR3 sequence reads: CASSPGTSGIQYF. The CDR3 DNA sequence: TGTGCCAGCAGCCCTGGGACTAGCGGAATTCAGTACTTC. The chain is built from TRBV6-6 and TRBJ2-4, with 11 nucleotides matching TRBD2. The V gene's germline CDR1 is MNHNY and CDR2 SVGAGI (reference sequence). The CDR3 loop spans 13 amino acids. Trimming at V came to 6 bases and at J to 10 bases, leaving 5 bases not matched to a gene.

This chain connects TRBV6-2 or TRBV6-3 to TRBJ1-6, with D tentatively TRBD1 (5 bases). This CDR3 is built from 15 residues. V was shortened by 7 bases and J by 10 bases, with 20 bases between the two germline ends. CDR1 MNHEY and CDR2 SVGEGT come from the germline V gene. The CDR3 DNA is TGTGCCAGCATGGATCCGCGGGGGTTTAAGTCACCCCTCCACTTT. This gives the protein CASMDPRGFKSPLHF.

This clonotype has a handful of counts. The rearrangement joins TRBV5-4 to TRBJ2-3; D tentatively reads TRBD1 or TRBD2 (5 bases each). Germline CDR1 SGHNT, CDR2 YYREEE (reference sequence). Trimming removed 7 bases at V and 0 bases at J, with 15 bases between. The CDR3 has 15 residues. Written as DNA, the CDR3 is TGTGCCAGCGGTCTTGGGGGTACTAGCACAGATACGCAGTATTTT. It specifies CASGLGGTSTDTQYF. Drawing the rest from reference TRBV5-4 and TRBJ2-3, the complete variable domain is ETGVTQSPTHLIKTRGQQVTLRCSSQSGHNTVSWYQQALGQGPQFIFQYYREEENGRGNFPPRFSGLQFPNYSSELNVNALELDDSALYLCASGLGGTSTDTQYFGPGTRLTVL.

The sample holds a few counts of this clonotype. The rearrangement uses TRBV11-2 and TRBJ2-1; D call uncertain. The CDR3 loop spans 13 amino acids. The germline V gene has CDR1 SGHAT and CDR2 FQNNGV. The V end lost 1 base, the J end lost 5 bases, and 6 bases lay between the germline ends. CDR3 coding DNA: TGTGCCAGCAGCTTAGGGCGGAACAATGAGCAGTTCTTC. It encodes CASSLGRNNEQFF.

In its sample, this clonotype was seen a few times. This chain connects TRBV28 to TRBJ1-2; TRBD1 matches 7 bases. The length of the CDR3 is 14 residues. The junction had 12 bases not matched to a gene; V was cut back by 5 bases and J by 9 bases. The germline gives CDR1 MDHEN, CDR2 SYDVKM. CDR3 DNA sequence: TGTGCCAGCAGTCCCTCGGGACAGCTATGGCGCTACACCTTC. The encoded protein is CASSPSGQLWRYTF.

The chain combines TRBV12-3 or TRBV12-4 with TRBJ2-3, with unresolved D. V lost 3 bases and J lost 7, with 8 bases in between. This CDR3 is 12 amino acids long. The CDR3 sequence is CASSFSAHTQYF. The DNA of the CDR3 is TGTGCCAGCAGTTTTAGTGCGCATACGCAGTATTTT.

This clonotype was observed a few times. The chain carries TRBV6-5 and TRBJ1-1, with D possibly TRBD1 on 5 matching bases. Germline CDR1 reads MNHEY; CDR2 reads SVGAGI. Trimming took off 0 bases at V and 7 bases at J, with 12 bases between the two ends. This CDR3 contains 14 residues. The CDR3 region is CASSYSERGSEAFF. The CDR3 nucleotides are TGTGCCAGCAGTTACTCCGAGAGGGGAAGTGAAGCTTTCTTT.

In nucleotides, the CDR3 is TGTGCCAGCTCACCGCAAAAACGGACAGGGAACCAAGAGACCCAGTACTTC. Protein: CASSPQKRTGNQETQYF. The chain has TRBV5-4 and TRBJ2-5; TRBD1 agrees at 8 bases. CDR1 is SGHNT and CDR2 is YYREEE in the germline V gene (reference sequence). The V segment lost 7 bases and the J segment 0 bases; nucleotides outside the gene matches: 14. The CDR3 length is 17 residues. Looking up the rest from reference TRBV5-4 and TRBJ2-5 gives the full variable domain: ETGVTQSPTHLIKTRGQQVTLRCSSQSGHNTVSWYQQALGQGPQFIFQYYREEENGRGNFPPRFSGLQFPNYSSELNVNALELDDSALYLCASSPQKRTGNQETQYFGPGTRLLVL.

This rearrangement joins TRBV5-6 to TRBJ1-4; no firm D call. CDR3 length: 14 amino acids. Per germline, CDR1 SGHDT and CDR2 YYEEEE. Deletions cut 0 bases from V and 4 bases from J, with 7 bases between. The CDR3 DNA reads TGTGCCAGCAGCTTGGAGCCAGTTAATGAAAAACTGTTTTTT. Translation: CASSLEPVNEKLFF. The full variable domain, its missing parts supplied by reference TRBV5-6 and TRBJ1-4, is DAGVTQSPTHLIKTRGQQVTLRCSPKSGHDTVSWYQQALGQGPQFIFQYYEEEERQRGNFPDRFSGHQFPNYSSELNVNALLLGDSALYLCASSLEPVNEKLFFGSGTQLSVL.

Only a few counts were recorded for this clonotype. V usage is TRBV12-3 or TRBV12-4 and J usage is TRBJ1-5; no reliable D call. V gave up 5 bases and J gave up 9 bases, with 17 bases separating them. The CDR3 loop spans 14 amino acids. In nucleotides, the CDR3 is TGTGCCAGCAGTCCGGACCGGGAATCAAGGCCCCAGCATTTT. It encodes CASSPDRESRPQHF.

The chain combines TRBV5-1 with TRBJ2-2; D may be TRBD1 or TRBD2 (5 bases each). Trimming cost V 2 bases and J 0 bases, with 11 bases left between them. The germline V gene has CDR1 SGHRS and CDR2 YFSETQ. The length of the CDR3 is 16 residues. The CDR3 is CASSFSGPANTGELFF. CDR3 DNA: TGCGCCAGCAGCTTCTCGGGACCCGCGAACACCGGGGAGCTGTTTTTT. The entire variable domain, with the rest obtained from reference TRBV5-1 and TRBJ2-2, is as follows: KAGVTQTPRYLIKTRGQQVTLSCSPISGHRSVSWYQQTPGQGLQFLFEYFSETQRNKGNFPGRFSGRQFSNSRSEMNVSTLELGDSALYLCASSFSGPANTGELFFGEGSRLTVL.

This clonotype was seen only a few times. This chain links TRBV5-5 with TRBJ1-3, with D maybe TRBD1 (5 bases). The CDR3 contains 17 residues. Per germline, CDR1 SGHKS and CDR2 YYEKEE (reference sequence). The V gene lost 3 bases and the J gene lost 0 bases, with 16 bases spanning the gap. The CDR3 DNA sequence: TGTGCCAGCAGCTCAACCGGGACCTCTAGCTCTGGAAACACCATATATTTT. Translation gives CASSSTGTSSSGNTIYF.

This clonotype is medium-sized (0.01 to 0.1%). The V gene is TRBV7-9, the J gene TRBJ2-5; D possibly corresponds to TRBD1 (7 bases). The CDR3 extends over 14 amino acids. CDR1 is SEHNR, CDR2 FQNEAQ, per germline (reference sequence). Trimming shortened V by 5 bases and J by 5 bases, and 15 bases separated the two germline ends. The CDR3 protein is CASSRAGQRETQYF. The CDR3 nucleotides are TGTGCCAGCAGCCGGGCGGGACAGAGGGAGACCCAGTACTTC.

This clonotype has more than one count but fewer than ten. The chain recombines TRBV7-2 with TRBJ2-1; D not certain. The V gene's germline CDR1 is SGHTA and CDR2 FQGNSA. Deletions cut 5 bases from V and 7 bases from J, with 15 bases between. CDR3 length: 14 residues. The CDR3 reads CASSRPGRTNEQFF. Written as DNA, the CDR3 is TGTGCCAGCAGCCGGCCCGGACGGACGAATGAGCAGTTCTTC.

By share of the sample, this clonotype is medium-sized. The chain links TRBV19 to TRBJ2-7, with D possibly TRBD2 on 5 matching bases. The CDR3 contains 12 residues. Germline CDR1 LNHDA, CDR2 SQIVND (reference sequence). The V end was cut by 7 bases, the J end by 4 bases, with 11 bases between. The CDR3 sequence is CASKVGVYEQYV. DNA of the CDR3: TGTGCCAGTAAGGTCGGGGTATACGAGCAGTACGTC.

This clonotype was picked up a small number of times. The chain joins TRBV6-5 to TRBJ2-5; D ambiguous. The V end lost 5 bases, the J end lost 5 bases, and 9 bases lay between the germline ends. CDR3 length: 12 residues. Germline V gene sequence: CDR1 MNHEY, CDR2 SVGAGI. CDR3 coding DNA: TGTGCCAGCAGTGAAGCAGGCGAGACCCAGTACTTC. Protein: CASSEAGETQYF.

Concerning this clonotype itself: With a much larger clone just one base away, this may be a read error. The chain carries TRBV30 and TRBJ1-2; D is undetermined. CDR1 and CDR2 (germline): GTSNPN, SVGIG (reference sequence). This CDR3 contains 9 residues. The CDR3 loop is CACSEAGTF. CDR3 sequence (DNA): TGTGCCTGTAGTGAGGCAGGAACCTTC. Full variable domain (rest looked up from reference TRBV30 and TRBJ1-2): SQTIHQWPATLVQPVGSPLSLECTVEGTSNPNLYWYRQAAGRGLQLLFYSVGIGQISSEVPQNLSASRPQDRQFILSSKKLLLSDSGFYLCACSEAGTFGSGTRLTVV.